These 21 T cell receptor beta chains were sequenced from one sample in a study of control samples from healthy donors and cancer patients. Clones were read by immunoSEQ multiplex PCR, and TCRdb kept only the in-frame ones, dropping some. The table counts about 190,000 clones; 2% to 2.5% lies in the top ten. Material for sequencing was blood. Receptor source: a young woman in good health.

In the case of this clone: The same CDR3 arises from other DNA sequences in this sample as well. V gene TRBV28 combines with J gene TRBJ1-5; D is ambiguous. This CDR3 is built from 13 residues. The germline V gene encodes CDR1 MDHEN and CDR2 SYDVKM. Trimming pared 4 bases from V and 7 bases from J, leaving 11 bases between. CDR3 residues: CASSSPPTQPQHF. DNA for the CDR3: TGTGCCAGCAGTTCCCCTCCCACACAGCCCCAGCATTTT. The whole variable domain, filled in from reference TRBV28 and TRBJ1-5, reads DVKVTQSSRYLVKRTGEKVFLECVQDMDHENMFWYRQDPGLGLRLIYFSYDVKMKEKGDIPEGYSVSREKKERFSLILESASTNQTSMYLCASSSPPTQPQHFGDGTRLSIL.

V gene TRBV5-1 combines with J gene TRBJ1-1; no firm D call. The CDR3 is 14 amino acids. Trimming stripped 0 bases from V and 1 base from J, with 7 bases between. Germline values: CDR1 SGHRS, CDR2 YFSETQ. CDR3 bases: TGCGCCAGCAGCTTGGGGTACGGGAACACTGAAGCTTTCTTT. Protein product: CASSLGYGNTEAFF.

The chain joins TRBV28 to TRBJ2-2, with D perhaps TRBD1 (6 bases). The germline gives CDR1 MDHEN, CDR2 SYDVKM. Trimming shortened V by 5 bases and J by 0 bases, and 13 bases separated the two germline ends. The CDR3 spans 16 residues. As DNA, the CDR3 is TGTGCCAGCAGTAGGTCCTACAGGGCGAACACCGGGGAGCTGTTTTTT. Amino acid sequence: CASSRSYRANTGELFF.

The V gene is TRBV24-1, the J gene TRBJ1-4; 11 bases are shared with TRBD1. The germline CDR1 and CDR2 sequences are KGHDR and SFDVKD. This CDR3 has 15 amino acids. V dropped 4 bases and J dropped 7; count of bases not matched to a gene: 4. In DNA, the CDR3 is TGTGCCACCAGTGACCGGACAGGGGGCGGTGAAAAACTGTTTTTT. Translating gives CATSDRTGGGEKLFF.

This chain uses TRBV27 with TRBJ2-3; D ambiguous. Looked up from germline, CDR1 is MNHEY and CDR2 is SMNVEV (reference sequence). This CDR3 has 15 residues. V was cut by 2 bases and J by 4 bases, with 13 bases left in between. The CDR3 DNA reads TGTGCCAGCAGTTTAAAGGGCGGCTACGCAGATACGCAGTATTTT. Translated, it gives CASSLKGGYADTQYF.

V and J are TRBV21-1 and TRBJ1-2. TRBV21-1 corresponds to a pseudogene. This CDR3 spans 12 amino acids. The CDR3 loop reads CACNGANYGYTF. CDR3 DNA sequence: TGTGCCTGTAACGGGGCTAACTATGGCTACACCTTC.

The chain links TRBV19 to TRBJ1-1; D perhaps matches TRBD1 (5 bases). V shed 4 bases and J shed 1 base, with 7 bases lying between them. Germline V gene sequence: CDR1 LNHDA, CDR2 SQIVND (reference sequence). This CDR3 region has 13 residues. The CDR3 region is CASSSRENTEAFF. CDR3 in DNA: TGTGCCAGTAGTAGCAGGGAGAACACTGAAGCTTTCTTT.

The V gene is TRBV3-1 (or the pseudogene TRBV3-2), the J gene TRBJ1-1; D is uncertain. Trimming took off 2 bases at V and 5 bases at J, with 6 bases between the two ends. Germline lookup yields CDR1 LGHDT and CDR2 YNNKEL (reference sequence). The CDR3 loop spans 12 amino acids. CDR3 protein: CASSQLGTEAFF. In nucleotides, the CDR3 is TGTGCCAGCAGCCAATTGGGGACTGAAGCTTTCTTT.

The chain carries TRBV9 and TRBJ1-3, with D maybe TRBD1 (5 bases). In germline, CDR1 is SGDLS, CDR2 YYNGEE. Deletions cut 3 bases from V and 3 bases from J, with 16 bases between. The CDR3 loop spans 16 amino acids. In DNA, the CDR3 is TGTGCCAGCAGCGCCAGAATGGGGGGAGTTGGAAACACCATATATTTT. Translated: CASSARMGGVGNTIYF. Full variable domain (rest looked up from reference TRBV9 and TRBJ1-3): DSGVTQTPKHLITATGQRVTLRCSPRSGDLSVYWYQQSLDQGLQFLIQYYNGEERAKGNILERFSAQQFPDLHSELNLSSLELGDSALYFCASSARMGGVGNTIYFGEGSWLTVV.

The V gene is TRBV29-1, the J gene TRBJ1-2; D may be TRBD1 (5 bases). V was pared by 3 bases and J by 5 bases, with 16 bases between. Germline lookup yields CDR1 SQVTM and CDR2 ANQGSEA. The CDR3 covers 14 residues. The CDR3: CSVEKSSGGYGYTF. The CDR3 DNA sequence: TGCAGCGTTGAGAAGTCGTCCGGGGGTTATGGCTACACCTTC.

The V gene is TRBV6-2 or TRBV6-3, the J gene TRBJ1-5; D is possibly TRBD1 (6 bases). Between the trimmed V and J ends, which lost 5 bases and 3 bases, there was a span of 11 bases. This CDR3 has 14 amino acids. CDR1 and CDR2 (germline): MNHEY, SVGEGT. DNA for the CDR3: TGTGCCAGCAGTCCAAACAGGGACAATCAGCCCCAGCATTTT. This translates into CASSPNRDNQPQHF.

The chain couples TRBV7-8 to TRBJ2-1; TRBD1 aligns across 7 bases. Trimming removed 2 bases from V and 6 bases from J; junction bases left unmatched: 16. This CDR3 contains 18 residues. Germline V lookup: CDR1 SGHVS, CDR2 FQNEAQ. The CDR3, as DNA: TGTGCCAGCAGCTTACCCACGTACTCGACAGGGTTGGTCAATGAGCAGTTCTTC. Translation: CASSLPTYSTGLVNEQFF. Variable domain in full (rest from reference TRBV7-8 and TRBJ2-1): GAGVSQSPRYKVAKRGQDVALRCDPISGHVSLFWYQQALGQGPEFLTYFQNEAQLDKSGLPSDRFFAERPEGSVSTLKIQRTQQEDSAVYLCASSLPTYSTGLVNEQFFGPGTRLTVL.

The chain carries TRBV7-2 and TRBJ1-6; no reliable D call. Trimming pared 1 base from V and 0 bases from J, leaving 7 bases between. CDR1 and CDR2 (germline): SGHTA, FQGNSA. The CDR3 runs 16 residues. The DNA of the CDR3 is TGTGCCAGCAGCTTAGTTTGGAGCTCCTATAATTCACCCCTCCACTTT. This sequence encodes CASSLVWSSYNSPLHF.

The DNA of the CDR3 is TGTGCCAGCAGCCCCTTTGGGGGGTCCGGGGAGCTGTTTTTT. Its protein product is CASSPFGGSGELFF. This rearrangement joins TRBV11-3 to TRBJ2-2, with TRBD2 as a possible D gene (6 bases). CDR1 and CDR2 from the germline V gene are SGHNT and YENEEA. The CDR3 runs 14 residues. V lost 5 bases to trimming and J lost 6 bases, with 13 bases between them.

This chain connects TRBV4-2 to TRBJ2-7; D perhaps matches TRBD1 (7 bases). V was trimmed by 0 bases and J by 0 bases, leaving 15 bases between them. This CDR3 spans 17 amino acids. From germline, CDR1 is LGHNA and CDR2 YNFKEQ. CDR3 sequence (DNA): TGTGCCAGCAGCCAAGAAGCTGGGGGGACAGTCTCCTACGAGCAGTACTTC. Translating it yields CASSQEAGGTVSYEQYF.

A word on this clone: Other DNA variants within this sample encode the same CDR3. This sequence joins TRBV13 and TRBJ1-2, with a weak D call TRBD1 (6 bases). CDR1 is PRHDT and CDR2 is FYEKMQ in the germline V gene (reference sequence). V was pared by 0 bases and J by 2 bases, with 7 bases between. CDR3 length equals 14 residues. The CDR3 loop is CASSLGGANYGYTF. DNA for the CDR3: TGTGCCAGCAGCTTAGGGGGGGCGAACTATGGCTACACCTTC.

Here the CDR3 DNA reads TGCGCCAGCAGTGAGTCGAAGCAGGGTGTGAAGCAGTACTTC. Residues: CASSESKQGVKQYF. The rearrangement uses TRBV10-1 and TRBJ2-7; tentative D call: TRBD1 (5 bases). Germline V CDR1 and CDR2: WNHNN, SYGVQD (reference sequence). The length of the CDR3 is 14 residues. V dropped 0 bases and J dropped 8 bases, with 14 bases sitting between them.

The chain combines TRBV6-5 with TRBJ2-1; 10 nucleotides line up with TRBD2. CDR3 length: 15 amino acids. Germline lookup yields CDR1 MNHEY and CDR2 SVGAGI. V was clipped by 5 bases and J by 9 bases; unmatched bases: 10. CDR3 DNA sequence: TGTGCCAGCAGTCCTCCCCGGGGACTAGCGTTTGAGCAGTTCTTC. Translated, it gives CASSPPRGLAFEQFF.

The chain employs TRBV2 and TRBJ1-5; D ambiguous. V was clipped by 5 bases and J by 0 bases, with 14 bases between them. The V gene's germline CDR1 is SNHLY and CDR2 FYNNEI. CDR3 length equals 16 residues. The CDR3 protein is CASSPRPPNSNQPQHF. CDR3 in DNA: TGTGCCAGCAGTCCTCGCCCTCCGAATAGCAATCAGCCCCAGCATTTT.

The V and J genes are TRBV15 and TRBJ2-6, with TRBD1 matching 12 bases. The CDR3 has 18 amino acids. V shed 5 bases, J shed 0 bases, and the junction held 5 bases outside the gene matches. The germline V gene encodes CDR1 LNHNV and CDR2 YYDKDF (reference sequence). CDR3 loop: CATSVGTGGNSGANVLTF. DNA for the CDR3: TGTGCCACCAGCGTCGGGACAGGGGGCAACTCTGGGGCCAACGTCCTGACTTTC.

CDR3 in amino acids: CASSYSRGKDQPQHF. The CDR3 bases are TGTGCCAGCAGTTACTCGAGGGGGAAGGATCAGCCCCAGCATTTT. The chain uses TRBV6-5 and TRBJ1-5, with D possibly being TRBD1 (6 bases). The V and J ends lost 0 bases and 5 bases respectively, with 11 bases between them. Germline values: CDR1 MNHEY, CDR2 SVGAGI. This CDR3 is built from 15 residues.